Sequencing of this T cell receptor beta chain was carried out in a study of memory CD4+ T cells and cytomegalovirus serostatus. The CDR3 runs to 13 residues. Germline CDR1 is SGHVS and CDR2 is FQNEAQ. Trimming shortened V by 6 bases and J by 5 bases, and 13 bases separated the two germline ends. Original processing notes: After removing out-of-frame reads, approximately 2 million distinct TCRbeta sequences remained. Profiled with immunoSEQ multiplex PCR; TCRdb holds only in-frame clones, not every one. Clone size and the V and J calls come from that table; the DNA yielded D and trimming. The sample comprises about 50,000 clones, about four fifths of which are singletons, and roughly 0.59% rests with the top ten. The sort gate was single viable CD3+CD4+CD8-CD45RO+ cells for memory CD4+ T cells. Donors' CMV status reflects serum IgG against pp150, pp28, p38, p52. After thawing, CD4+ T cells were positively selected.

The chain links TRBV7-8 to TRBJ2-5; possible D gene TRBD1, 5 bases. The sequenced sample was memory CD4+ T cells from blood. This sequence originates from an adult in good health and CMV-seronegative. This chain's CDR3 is CASSRGRLETQYF. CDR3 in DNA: TGTGCCAGCAGTAGGGGCAGGCTGGAGACCCAGTACTTC.